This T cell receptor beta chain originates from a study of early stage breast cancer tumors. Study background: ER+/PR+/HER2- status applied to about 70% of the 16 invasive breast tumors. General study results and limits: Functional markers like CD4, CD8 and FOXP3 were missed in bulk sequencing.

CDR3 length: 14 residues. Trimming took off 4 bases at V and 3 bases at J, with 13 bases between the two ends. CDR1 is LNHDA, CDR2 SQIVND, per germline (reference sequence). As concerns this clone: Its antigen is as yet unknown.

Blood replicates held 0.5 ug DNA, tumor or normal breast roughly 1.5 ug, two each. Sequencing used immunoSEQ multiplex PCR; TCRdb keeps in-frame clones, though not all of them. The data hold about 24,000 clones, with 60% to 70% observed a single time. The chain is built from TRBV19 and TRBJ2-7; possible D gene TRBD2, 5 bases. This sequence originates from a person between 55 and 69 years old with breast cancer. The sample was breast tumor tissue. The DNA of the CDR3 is TGTGCCAGTAGTAGACCGGGATCCATCTACGAGCAGTACTTC. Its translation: CASSRPGSIYEQYF.